Shown below are 13 T cell receptor beta chains from a single sample sequenced in a study of beta chain features in type 1 diabetes. Expressed TCRB transcripts got sequenced, as all isolated RNA was reverse transcribed. Assay used: immunoSEQ multiplex PCR; TCRdb lists only in-frame clones, some missing. The table includes hundreds of thousands of clones, 11% to 15% detected once. Sequenced material: naive CD4+ T cells from blood. These receptors all come from a man younger than 45 in good health.

There are a few counts of this clone. The rearrangement joins TRBV10-2 to TRBJ2-3; 12 nucleotides line up with TRBD2. The CDR3 is 16 residues long. Germline assignment: CDR1 WSHSY and CDR2 SAAADI. V shed 6 bases, J shed 0 bases, and the junction held 4 bases outside the gene matches. CDR3 coding DNA: TGCGCCAGCAGCGCGACTAGCGGGGGAAGCACAGATACGCAGTATTTT. This translates into CASSATSGGSTDTQYF.

This clone was detected only a few times. The sample has other DNA sequences that encode this CDR3 too. The chain combines TRBV13 with TRBJ2-5, with D uncertain. Per germline, CDR1 PRHDT and CDR2 FYEKMQ (reference sequence). The CDR3 runs 12 residues. V was shortened by 1 base and J by 5 bases, with 5 bases between the two germline ends. As DNA, the CDR3 is TGTGCCAGCAGCTTAGTAGGGGAGACCCAGTACTTC. As protein: CASSLVGETQYF.

The chain joins TRBV15 to TRBJ2-7; no firm D call. The germline V gene has CDR1 LNHNV and CDR2 YYDKDF (reference sequence). The V end lost 1 base, the J end lost 3 bases, and 7 bases lay between the germline ends. The CDR3 extends over 13 amino acids. This chain's CDR3 is CATSRGDSYEQYV. In DNA, the CDR3 is TGTGCCACCAGCAGAGGGGATAGCTACGAGCAGTACGTC.

CDR3 region: CASSFLDTQYF. CDR3 coding DNA: TGTGCCAGCAGCTTCCTAGATACGCAGTATTTT. The chain carries TRBV7-2 and TRBJ2-3, with no clear D. The germline V gene has CDR1 SGHTA and CDR2 FQGNSA. CDR3 length: 11 amino acids. V was shortened by 3 bases and J by 5 bases, with 3 bases between the two germline ends.

The chain couples TRBV7-2 to TRBJ2-3; D remains ambiguous. CDR1 and CDR2 from the germline V gene are SGHTA and FQGNSA. Between the trimmed V and J ends, which lost 0 bases and 0 bases, there was a span of 10 bases. CDR3 size: 16 residues. The CDR3 coding sequence is TGTGCCAGCAGCTTAGCTCGGCGGTCTAGCACAGATACGCAGTATTTT. It codes for CASSLARRSSTDTQYF.

V is TRBV5-4 and J is TRBJ1-2; no clear D gene. This CDR3 has 13 amino acids. The V and J ends lost 2 bases and 2 bases respectively, with 7 bases between them. Germline CDR1 SGHNT, CDR2 YYREEE (reference sequence). CDR3 DNA sequence: TGTGCCAGCAGCTTAATGCAGAACTATGGCTACACCTTC. This encodes CASSLMQNYGYTF.

This clone has just a few counts. This chain connects TRBV19 to TRBJ2-3, with no clear D. Germline-derived CDR1 and CDR2 are LNHDA and SQIVND (reference sequence). This CDR3 comprises 14 residues. Trimming pared 3 bases from V and 2 bases from J, leaving 9 bases between. The CDR3 loop reads CASSILGFTDTQYF. CDR3 coding DNA: TGTGCCAGTAGTATTCTGGGCTTCACAGATACGCAGTATTTT.

The chain combines TRBV5-6 with TRBJ2-4; a possible D gene is TRBD1 (6 bases). CDR3 length equals 16 residues. The V end was cut by 0 bases, the J end by 5 bases, with 15 bases between. Looked up from germline, CDR1 is SGHDT and CDR2 is YYEEEE. The DNA for the CDR3 is TGTGCCAGCAGCTTGGCCCAGGGGCGGATCCAAAACATTCAGTACTTC. Translated, it gives CASSLAQGRIQNIQYF.

This clone was seen more than once but under ten times. The chain couples TRBV18 to TRBJ2-7; D perhaps matches TRBD1 (6 bases). The CDR3 runs 16 residues. V lost 0 bases and J lost 3, with 15 bases in between. Per germline, CDR1 KGHSH and CDR2 LQKENI. CDR3 protein: CASSPPHGTRGYEQYV. The DNA of the CDR3 is TGTGCCAGCTCACCACCGCACGGGACACGCGGCTACGAGCAGTACGTC.

This clone was observed a handful of times. V is TRBV29-1 and J is TRBJ1-1; D gene uncertain. The CDR3 consists of 14 residues. Germline V lookup: CDR1 SQVTM, CDR2 ANQGSEA. Deletions cut 6 bases from V and 1 base from J, with 15 bases between. This CDR3 is CSVATQLGNTEAFF. The CDR3 region has the DNA TGCAGCGTCGCTACCCAGTTAGGGAACACTGAAGCTTTCTTT. Full variable domain (remainder filled in from reference TRBV29-1 and TRBJ1-1): SAVISQKPSRDICQRGTSLTIQCQVDSQVTMMFWYRQQPGQSLTLIATANQGSEATYESGFVIDKFPISRPNLTFSTLTVSNMSPEDSSIYLCSVATQLGNTEAFFGQGTRLTVV.

This clone has a handful of counts. The rearrangement joins TRBV5-4 to TRBJ2-3, with 7 bases lining up with TRBD2. CDR3 size: 15 residues. CDR1 is SGHNT and CDR2 is YYREEE in the germline V gene (reference sequence). The V and J ends lost 4 bases and 2 bases, in that order; junction bases with no gene match: 7. Written as DNA, the CDR3 is TGTGCCAGCAGCCCGCCGGGACTACCCACAGATACGCAGTATTTT. Its translation: CASSPPGLPTDTQYF.

Only a few counts were recorded for this clone. The chain has TRBV4-1 and TRBJ2-3; D call uncertain. Trimming took off 1 base at V and 4 bases at J, with 3 bases between the two ends. The V gene's germline CDR1 is MGHRA and CDR2 YSYEKL. The CDR3 consists of 12 residues. The CDR3 DNA reads as TGCGCCAGCAGCCAAGTATCAGATACGCAGTATTTT. Translated: CASSQVSDTQYF.

This clone has only a few counts. V is TRBV14 and J is TRBJ2-5, with 7 bases that match TRBD2. J lost 3 bases, V lost 3 bases, and 10 bases had no gene match. The CDR3 length is 16 residues. Per germline, CDR1 SGHDN and CDR2 FVKESK. The CDR3 DNA reads as TGTGCCAGCAGCCAGGGAGGGTGGCAGGCGAAAGAGACCCAGTACTTC. This sequence encodes CASSQGGWQAKETQYF.